The clone carrying this T cell receptor beta chain was detected only a few times. This sample is drawn from a study of blood T cell repertoires in COVID-19. Across the whole study: T cells, B-cell-depleted T cells, or PBMCs provided the cDNA or gDNA that served as material.

Sequenced by immunoSEQ multiplex PCR; TCRdb stores in-frame clones only, minus some. This sample carries a few hundred thousand clones, 70% to 90% of them seen once, and the ten largest clones take approximately 5%. The CDR3 is 15 residues long. CDR1 is LNHDA, CDR2 SQIVND, per germline (reference sequence). V shed 5 bases and J 3 bases; nucleotides not matched to a gene: 8. The sequence came from a woman in her twenties or thirties who had recovered from COVID-19. The chain has TRBV19 and TRBJ1-2; 8 nucleotides match TRBD1. Source material: PBMCs or T cells enriched from blood (not recorded which). In DNA, the CDR3 is TGTGCCAGTAGTGCAGGACAGGGTGGGGACTATGGCTACACCTTC. Translating gives CASSAGQGGDYGYTF. The whole variable domain, filled in from reference TRBV19 and TRBJ1-2, reads DGGITQSPKYLFRKEGQNVTLSCEQNLNHDAMYWYRQDPGQGLRLIYYSQIVNDFQKGDIAEGYSVSREKKESFPLTVTSAQKNPTAFYLCASSAGQGGDYGYTFGSGTRLTVV.